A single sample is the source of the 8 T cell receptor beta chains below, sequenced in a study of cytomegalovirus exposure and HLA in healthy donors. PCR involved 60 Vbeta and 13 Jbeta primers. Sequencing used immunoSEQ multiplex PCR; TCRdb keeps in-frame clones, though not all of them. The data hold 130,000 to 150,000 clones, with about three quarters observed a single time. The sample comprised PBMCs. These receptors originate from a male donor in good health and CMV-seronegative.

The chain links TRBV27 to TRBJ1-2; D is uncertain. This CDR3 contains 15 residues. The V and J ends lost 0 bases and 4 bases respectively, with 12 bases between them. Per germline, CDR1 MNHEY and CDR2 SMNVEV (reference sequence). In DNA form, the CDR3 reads TGTGCCAGCAGTTTATCGGAGAACCCTTTCTATGGCTACACCTTC. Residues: CASSLSENPFYGYTF.

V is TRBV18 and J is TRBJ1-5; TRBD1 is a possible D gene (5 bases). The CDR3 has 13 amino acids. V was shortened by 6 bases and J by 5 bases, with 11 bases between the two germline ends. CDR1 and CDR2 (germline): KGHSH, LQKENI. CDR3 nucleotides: TGTGCCAGCTCCCTCGGGGGGTATCAGCCCCAGCATTTT. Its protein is CASSLGGYQPQHF.

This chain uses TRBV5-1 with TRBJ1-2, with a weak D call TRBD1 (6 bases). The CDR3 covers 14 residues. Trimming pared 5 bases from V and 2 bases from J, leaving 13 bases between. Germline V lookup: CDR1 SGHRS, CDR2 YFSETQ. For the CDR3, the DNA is TGCGCCAGCAGGTCGACAGGAGACAACTATGGCTACACCTTC. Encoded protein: CASRSTGDNYGYTF.

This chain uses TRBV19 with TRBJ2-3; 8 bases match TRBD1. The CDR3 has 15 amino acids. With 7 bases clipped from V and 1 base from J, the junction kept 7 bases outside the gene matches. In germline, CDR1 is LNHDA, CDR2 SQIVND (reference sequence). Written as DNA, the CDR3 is TGTGCCAGTACCACCGGACAGGGTCGCACAGATACGCAGTATTTT. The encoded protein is CASTTGQGRTDTQYF.

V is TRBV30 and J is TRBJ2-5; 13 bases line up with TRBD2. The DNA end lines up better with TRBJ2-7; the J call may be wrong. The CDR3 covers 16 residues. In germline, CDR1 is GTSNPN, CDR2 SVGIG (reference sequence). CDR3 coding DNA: TGTGCCTGGAGTGTACCGACTAGCGGGGGGTCCTACGAGCAGTACTTC. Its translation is CAWSVPTSGGSYEQYF.

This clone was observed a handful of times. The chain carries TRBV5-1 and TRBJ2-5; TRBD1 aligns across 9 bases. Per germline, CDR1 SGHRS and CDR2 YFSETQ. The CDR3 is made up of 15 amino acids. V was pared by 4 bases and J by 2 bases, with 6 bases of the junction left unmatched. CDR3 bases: TGCGCCAGCAGCCGGACAGGGGCCTCACAAGAGACCCAGTACTTC. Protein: CASSRTGASQETQYF. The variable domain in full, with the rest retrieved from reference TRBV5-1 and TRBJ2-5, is KAGVTQTPRYLIKTRGQQVTLSCSPISGHRSVSWYQQTPGQGLQFLFEYFSETQRNKGNFPGRFSGRQFSNSRSEMNVSTLELGDSALYLCASSRTGASQETQYFGPGTRLLVL.

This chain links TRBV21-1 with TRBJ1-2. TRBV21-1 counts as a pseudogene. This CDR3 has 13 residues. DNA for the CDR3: TGTGCCAGCAGCGCGCCAACGGCGGATGGCTACACCTTC. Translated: CASSAPTADGYTF.

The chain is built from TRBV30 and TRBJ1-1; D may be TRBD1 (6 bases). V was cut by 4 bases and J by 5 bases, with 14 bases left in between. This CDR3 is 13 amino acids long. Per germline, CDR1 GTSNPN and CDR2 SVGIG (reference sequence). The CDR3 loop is CAWTGGRWTEAFF. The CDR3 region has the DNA TGTGCCTGGACGGGGGGGCGGTGGACTGAAGCTTTCTTT.